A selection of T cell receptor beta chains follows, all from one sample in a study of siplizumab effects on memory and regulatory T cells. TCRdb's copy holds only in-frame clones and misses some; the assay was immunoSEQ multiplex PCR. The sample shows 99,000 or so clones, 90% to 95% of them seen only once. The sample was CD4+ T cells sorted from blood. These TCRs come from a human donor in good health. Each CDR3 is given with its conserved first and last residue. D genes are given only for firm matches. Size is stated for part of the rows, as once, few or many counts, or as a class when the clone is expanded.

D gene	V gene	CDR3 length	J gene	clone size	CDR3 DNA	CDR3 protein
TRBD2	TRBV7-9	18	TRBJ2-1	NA	TGTGCCAGCAGCTTAGGCGGCCCCAACCTAGCGGGCGACAATGAGCAGTTCTTC	CASSLGGPNLAGDNEQFF
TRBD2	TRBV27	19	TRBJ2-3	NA	TGTGCCAGCAGTTCACTGAGGACTAGCGGGGGGGCCATCACAGATACGCAGTATTTT	CASSSLRTSGGAITDTQYF
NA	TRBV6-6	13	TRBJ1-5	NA	TGTGCCAGCACCACGTGGGTAGATCAGCCCCAGCATTTT	CASTTWVDQPQHF
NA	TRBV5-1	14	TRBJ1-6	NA	TGCGCCAGCAGCTTGGGGGAGAGAAATTCACCCCTCCACTTT	CASSLGERNSPLHF
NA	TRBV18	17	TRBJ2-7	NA	TGTGCCAGCTCACCACCGGGAAAGTCAGGGGGGTCCTACGAGCAGTACTTC	CASSPPGKSGGSYEQYF
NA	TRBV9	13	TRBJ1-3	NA	TGTGCCAGCACAGCGGGCCCCGGAAACACCATATATTTT	CASTAGPGNTIYF
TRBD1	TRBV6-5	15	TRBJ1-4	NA	TGTGCCAGCAGTACGGTAGGGACAGGGATTGAAAAACTGTTTTTT	CASSTVGTGIEKLFF
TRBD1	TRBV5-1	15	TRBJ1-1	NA	TGCGCCAGCAGCAAGACCGACAGGGTGAAGACTGAAGCTTTCTTT	CASSKTDRVKTEAFF
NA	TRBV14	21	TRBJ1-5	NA	TGTGCCAGCAGCCAAGCCTTTTCGCCAGAAGTTTCGATTTATAGCAATCAGCCCCAGCATTTT	CASSQAFSPEVSIYSNQPQHF
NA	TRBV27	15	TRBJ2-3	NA	TGTGCCAGCAGTTCTATTTCTGGGGCCCCGGATACGCAGTATTTT	CASSSISGAPDTQYF
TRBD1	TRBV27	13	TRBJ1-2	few	TGTGCCAGCAGTTCGGACAGGGACTATGGCTACACCTTC	CASSSDRDYGYTF
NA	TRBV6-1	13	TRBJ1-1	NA	TGTGCCAGTGGACCGGCGCCGAACACTGAAGCTTTCTTT	CASGPAPNTEAFF
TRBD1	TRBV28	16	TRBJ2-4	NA	TGTGCCAGCAGTTTATCAGGACAGGGGGCCGGAAACATTCAGTACTTC	CASSLSGQGAGNIQYF
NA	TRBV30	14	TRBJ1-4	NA	TGTGCCTGGAGTGCGACAGAGTTTCGTGAAAAACTGTTTTTT	CAWSATEFREKLFF
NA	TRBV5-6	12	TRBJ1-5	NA	TGTGCCAGCAGCAGACAGCAGCAGCCCCAGCATTTT	CASSRQQQPQHF
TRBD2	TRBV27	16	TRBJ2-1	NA	TGTGCCAGCAGTCGAAGACTAGCGGGAGTTTTTAATGAGCAGTTCTTC	CASSRRLAGVFNEQFF
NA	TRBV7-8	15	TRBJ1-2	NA	TGTGCCAGCAGCTTAGGGGTTGGCAGAAACTATGGCTACACCTTC	CASSLGVGRNYGYTF
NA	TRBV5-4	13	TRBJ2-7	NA	TGTGCCAGCAGCCTACCGACGAGGTACGAGCAGTACTTC	CASSLPTRYEQYF
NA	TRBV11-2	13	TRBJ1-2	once	TGTGCCAGCAGCTTAGACAGGGAAAGTGGCTACACCTTC	CASSLDRESGYTF
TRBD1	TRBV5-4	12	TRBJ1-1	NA	TGTGCCAGCAGCAGGGGGACAGGTGGAGCTTTCTTT	CASSRGTGGAFF
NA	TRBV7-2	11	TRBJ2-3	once	TGTGCCAGCAGCTTAGGAGGTACGCAGTATTTT	CASSLGGTQYF
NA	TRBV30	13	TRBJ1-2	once	TGTGCCTGGAGAATTGGGGGCGCGAATGGCTACACCTTC	CAWRIGGANGYTF
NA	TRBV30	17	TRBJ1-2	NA	TGTGCCTGGAGTCCAACTCCACCTCGGGGGAGGGGCCACGGCTACACCTTC	CAWSPTPPRGRGHGYTF
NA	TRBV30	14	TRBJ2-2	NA	TGTGCCTGGAGCCGCGCCGTGAGGGCCGGGGAGCTGTTTTTT	CAWSRAVRAGELFF
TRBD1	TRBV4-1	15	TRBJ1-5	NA	TGCGCCAGCAGCCGGAGGGACAGCAGCAATCAGCCCCAGCATTTT	CASSRRDSSNQPQHF
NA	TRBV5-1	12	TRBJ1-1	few	TGCGCCAGCCGTCAGGAGAACACTGAAGCTTTCTTT	CASRQENTEAFF
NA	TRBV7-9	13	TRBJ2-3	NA	TGTGCCAGCAGCGGGCAGATCACAGATACGCAGTATTTT	CASSGQITDTQYF
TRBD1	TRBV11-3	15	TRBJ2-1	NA	TGTGCCAGCAGCTTAGATCAGGGGGCTCACAATGAGCAGTTCTTC	CASSLDQGAHNEQFF
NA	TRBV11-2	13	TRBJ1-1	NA	TGTGCCAGCAGCTTAGAACGGAACACTGAAGCTTTCTTT	CASSLERNTEAFF
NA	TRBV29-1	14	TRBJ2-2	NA	TGCAGCGTACCCGGCCGGGCCGCGGCCGGGGAGCTGTTTTTT	CSVPGRAAAGELFF
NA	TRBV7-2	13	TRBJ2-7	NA	TGTGCCAGCAGCTTGGGACCTCCCTACGAGCAGTACTTC	CASSLGPPYEQYF
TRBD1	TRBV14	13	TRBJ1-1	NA	TGTGCCAGCAGCCAAGAAGGGACAGGGGTAGCTTTCTTT	CASSQEGTGVAFF
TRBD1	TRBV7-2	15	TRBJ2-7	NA	TGTGCCAGCAGAGAAGACAGGGGGGAAGTCTACGAGCAGTACTTC	CASREDRGEVYEQYF
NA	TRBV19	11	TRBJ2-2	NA	TGTGCCAGTACCGGCACCGGGGAGCTGTTTTTT	CASTGTGELFF
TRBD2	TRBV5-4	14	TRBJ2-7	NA	TGTGCCGCAGGAAAAAGCGGGGGTCCCCACGAGCAGTACTTC	CAAGKSGGPHEQYF
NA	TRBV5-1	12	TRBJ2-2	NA	TGCGCCAGCAAACCCCCGGGCGGGGAGCTGTTTTTT	CASKPPGGELFF
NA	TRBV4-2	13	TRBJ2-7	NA	TGTGCCAGCAGCCAGACTGTTACCTACGAGCAGTACTTC	CASSQTVTYEQYF
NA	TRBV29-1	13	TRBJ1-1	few	TGCAGCCTCCGGACGGTAGGGAACACTGAAGCTTTCTTT	CSLRTVGNTEAFF
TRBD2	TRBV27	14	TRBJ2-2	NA	TGTGCCAGCAGGGTAGCGGGGGTCACCGGGGAGCTGTTTTTT	CASRVAGVTGELFF
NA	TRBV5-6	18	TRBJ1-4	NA	TGTGCCAGCAGCCCAACGCCCGGGGTATCCCCTACGGATGAAAAACTGTTTTTT	CASSPTPGVSPTDEKLFF
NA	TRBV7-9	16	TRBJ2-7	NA	TGTGCCAGCAGCTTAGATGTCCTTGGGGGCTCCTACGAGCAGTACTTC	CASSLDVLGGSYEQYF
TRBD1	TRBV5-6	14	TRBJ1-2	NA	TGTGCCAGCAGCACGGGACAGGGTTGGGATGGCTACACCTTC	CASSTGQGWDGYTF
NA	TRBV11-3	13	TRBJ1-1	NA	TGTGCCAGCAGTCTCAGGGGTGGGACTGAAGCTTTCTTT	CASSLRGGTEAFF
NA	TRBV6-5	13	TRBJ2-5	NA	TGTGCCAGCAGCCAAAGGAGACCAGAGACCCAGTACTTC	CASSQRRPETQYF
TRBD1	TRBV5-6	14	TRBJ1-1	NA	TGTGCCAGCAGCCTACAGGGGATGAACACTGAAGCTTTCTTT	CASSLQGMNTEAFF
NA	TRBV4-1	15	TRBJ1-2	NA	TGCGCCAGCAGCCAGTTGGGCCGGGACACCTATGGCTACACCTTC	CASSQLGRDTYGYTF
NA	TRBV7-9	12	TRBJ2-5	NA	TGTGCCAGCAGCTTAAACCAAGAGACCCAGTACTTC	CASSLNQETQYF
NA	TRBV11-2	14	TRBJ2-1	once	TGTGCCAGCAGCTTAGACTTCAGCGCCGGGGAGCAGTTCTTC	CASSLDFSAGEQFF
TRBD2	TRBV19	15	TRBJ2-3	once	TGTGCCAGTAGTATGCAGGGCGGGAGAAGAGATACGCAGTATTTT	CASSMQGGRRDTQYF
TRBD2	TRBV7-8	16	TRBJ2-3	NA	TGTGCCAGCAGCTTAGCAGCGGCGGGAGTTACAGATACGCAGTATTTT	CASSLAAAGVTDTQYF